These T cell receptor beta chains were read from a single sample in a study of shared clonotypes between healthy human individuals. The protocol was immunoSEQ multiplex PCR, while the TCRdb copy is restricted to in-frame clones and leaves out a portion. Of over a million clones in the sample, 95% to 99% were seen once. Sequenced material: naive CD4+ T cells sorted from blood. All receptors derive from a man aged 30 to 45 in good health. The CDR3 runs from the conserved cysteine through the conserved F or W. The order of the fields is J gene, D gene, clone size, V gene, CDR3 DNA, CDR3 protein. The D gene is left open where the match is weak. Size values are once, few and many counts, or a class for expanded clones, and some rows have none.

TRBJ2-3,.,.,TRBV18,TGTGCCAGCTCACCCTTGAAGGCAGATACGCAGTATTTT,CASSPLKADTQYF
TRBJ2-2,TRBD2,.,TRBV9,TGTGCCAGCGGACTAGATAGCGGGAGTCACACCGGGGAGCTGTTTTTT,CASGLDSGSHTGELFF
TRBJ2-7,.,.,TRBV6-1,TGTGCCAGCAGTGAAGAGGGAGGATTTACCCATAACTACGAGCAGTACTTC,CASSEEGGFTHNYEQYF
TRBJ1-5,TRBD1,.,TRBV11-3,TGTGCCAGCAGCTTACTGACAGGGGACAATCAGCCCCAGCATTTT,CASSLLTGDNQPQHF
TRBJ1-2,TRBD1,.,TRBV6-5,TGTGCCAGCAGTACCCCTGGACAGGGTGACTATGGCTACACCTTC,CASSTPGQGDYGYTF
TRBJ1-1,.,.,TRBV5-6,TGTGCCAGCAGCTTGGTGGACAGCCTGACTGAAGCTTTCTTT,CASSLVDSLTEAFF
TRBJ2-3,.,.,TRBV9,TGTGCCAGCAGCGTAGTAGGAAGCGGCACAGATACGCAGTATTTT,CASSVVGSGTDTQYF
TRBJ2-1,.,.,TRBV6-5,TGTGCCAGCAGTACGGAGCCGGCGAGATCAAATGAGCAGTTCTTC,CASSTEPARSNEQFF
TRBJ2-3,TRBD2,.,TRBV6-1,TGTGCCAGCAGTGCCCGGACTAGTTTGGATACGCAGTATTTT,CASSARTSLDTQYF
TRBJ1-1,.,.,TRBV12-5,TGTGCTAGTGGTTTCGGGCAGAGGAACACTGAAGCTTTCTTT,CASGFGQRNTEAFF
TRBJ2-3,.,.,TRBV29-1,TGCAGCGTTGCGGGGAATAGGGATACGCAGTATTTT,CSVAGNRDTQYF
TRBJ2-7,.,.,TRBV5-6,TGTGCCAGCAGCTTGGGTCAGGGTTTACGCTCCTACGAGCAGTACTTC,CASSLGQGLRSYEQYF
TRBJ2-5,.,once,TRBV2,TGTGCCAGCAGTTCGAACAAGTACCAAGAGACCCAGTACTTC,CASSSNKYQETQYF
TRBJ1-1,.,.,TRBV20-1,TGCAGTGCCTCGGACGTTGAAGCTTTCTTT,CSASDVEAFF
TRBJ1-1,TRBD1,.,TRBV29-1,TGCAGCGCTGGGAATGACAGGGGAGCCCCTGAAGCTTTCTTT,CSAGNDRGAPEAFF
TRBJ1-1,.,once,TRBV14,TGTGCCAGCAGCCTCCGTCGGGGAGGTGGGAACACTGAAGCTTTCTTT,CASSLRRGGGNTEAFF
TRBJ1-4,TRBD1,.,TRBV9,TGTGCCAGCAGCGCGAAGGGACAGGGAGGTGAAAAACTGTTTTTT,CASSAKGQGGEKLFF
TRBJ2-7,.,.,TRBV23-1,TGCGCCAGCAGTCAATCGGGGCAGTTCTACGAGCAGTACTTC,CASSQSGQFYEQYF
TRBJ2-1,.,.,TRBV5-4,TGTGCCAGCAGCTTGGTGAGGAGGGACAATGAGCAGTTCTTC,CASSLVRRDNEQFF
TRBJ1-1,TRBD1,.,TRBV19,TGTGCCAGTAGCCAGACAGGGCCCGAAGCTTTCTTT,CASSQTGPEAFF
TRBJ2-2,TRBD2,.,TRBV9,TGTGCCAGCAGCGTACGGCGGGAGTCCTTCTGGCGGGAGCTGTTTTTT,CASSVRRESFWRELFF
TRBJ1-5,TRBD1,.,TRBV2,TGTGCCAGCAGTGGGACAGGGGGCGATCAGCCCCAGCATTTT,CASSGTGGDQPQHF
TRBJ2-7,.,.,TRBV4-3,TGCGCCAGCAGCCACTCAGTGGAATTCGAGCAGTACTTC,CASSHSVEFEQYF
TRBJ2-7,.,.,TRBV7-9,TGTGCCAGCAGCTTCGATGACGGGATCTCCTACGAGCAGTACTTC,CASSFDDGISYEQYF
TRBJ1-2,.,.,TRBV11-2,TGTGCCAGCAGCCTGAGGTACTATGGCTACACCTTC,CASSLRYYGYTF
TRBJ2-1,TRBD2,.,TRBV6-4,TGTGCCAGCAGTGTGTCTAGCGGGAGGAAAAACTTCGATGAGCAGTTCTTC,CASSVSSGRKNFDEQFF
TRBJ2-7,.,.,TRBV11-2,TGTGCCAGCAGCCCGATTAGGAGGGGGAATCAGTACTTC,CASSPIRRGNQYF
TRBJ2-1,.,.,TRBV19,TGTGCCAGTAGTGGGGAGAGGCTGATCTCCTACAATGAGCAGTTCTTC,CASSGERLISYNEQFF
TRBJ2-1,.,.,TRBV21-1,TGTGCCAGCAGCAAGGACCGTGGGTCCTACAATGAGCAGTTCTTC,CASSKDRGSYNEQFF
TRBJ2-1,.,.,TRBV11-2,TGTGCCAGCAGCTTAGGGGCTAGTTTGGTACGGACCTACAATGAGCAGTTCTTC,CASSLGASLVRTYNEQFF
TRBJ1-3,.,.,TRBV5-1,TGCGCCAGCAGCTTGGGGGGACCAGGAAACACCATATATTTT,CASSLGGPGNTIYF
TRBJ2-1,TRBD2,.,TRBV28,TGTGCCAGCAGTTTCCTGACTAGCGGGGATTACAATGAGCAGTTCTTC,CASSFLTSGDYNEQFF
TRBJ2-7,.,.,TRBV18,TGTGCCAGCTCACCACCAGGCGTCTCCTACGAGCAGTACTTC,CASSPPGVSYEQYF
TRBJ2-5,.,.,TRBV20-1,TGCAGTGGCGGGGCAGAGACCCAGTACTTC,CSGGAETQYF
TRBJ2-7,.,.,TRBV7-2,TGTGCCAGCAGCTCCCAGGACGCCAAGGGGGGATCTTTATACTTC,CASSSQDAKGGSLYF
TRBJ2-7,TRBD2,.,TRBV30,TGTGCCTGGGCGGGACTAGCAACGGCCGAGCAGTACTTC,CAWAGLATAEQYF
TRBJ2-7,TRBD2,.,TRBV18,TGTGCCAGCTCACCGGGAGCGGGAGGGCCAAACGAGCAGTACTTC,CASSPGAGGPNEQYF
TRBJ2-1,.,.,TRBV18,TGTGCCAGCTCACCACGGGGGGACAATGAGCAGTTCTTC,CASSPRGDNEQFF
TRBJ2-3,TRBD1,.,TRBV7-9,TGTGCCAGCAGCCTATGGGACAGACGTGCTAGCACAGATACGCAGTATTTT,CASSLWDRRASTDTQYF